This TCR beta chain was sequenced for a study of T-cell reconstitution after alpha-beta-depleted transplantation in children. Study-wide points: Several hundred expanded graft clones reportedly gave rise to the alpha-beta T cells present about two months after transplant.

A remark on this clonotype: Its target is unknown.

A TCRbeta library incorporating unique molecular identifiers was prepared. In TCRdb, the PCR reads were re-called with MiXCR into one record per CDR3 protein. The profile shows fewer than 250,000 distinct CDR3 sequences, about 15% of them singletons. This TCR derives from a male patient aged 2 to 9 who had a stem cell transplant for acute lymphoblastic leukemia, so the T cells may come from the graft donor. The starting material was PBMCs, mostly from graft donor cells, obtained 360 days after TCRalphabeta/CD19-depleted stem cell transplant.

The CDR3 bases are TGTGCCAGCAGCCTCGGACAGGGTGAAAGCAATCAGCCCCAGCATTTT. Translating gives CASSLGQGESNQPQHF. The chain couples TRBV7-9 to TRBJ1-5, with 8 bases aligning to TRBD1. In germline, CDR1 is SEHNR, CDR2 FQNEAQ (reference sequence). Trimming at V came to 5 bases and at J to 1 base, leaving 7 bases not matched to a gene. The CDR3 extends over 16 amino acids.